This is a list of T cell receptor beta chains from one sample in a study of T cell repertoires in cytomegalovirus infection. Their cognate antigens are unknown. TCRdb reprocessed the reads via MiXCR and lists one record per CDR3 protein. The sample holds approximately 590,000 distinct CDR3 sequences, 35% to 50% seen once. The specimen was cultured PBMCs, collected from culture after CMV antigen stimulation. These receptors were taken from a human donor in good health (CMV status not recorded). Some clones in this sample may be carry-over from other donors' samples. Both conserved end residues are part of each CDR3. Fields, in order: V gene, CDR3 protein.

>TRBV7-9
CASSPVGREQYF
>TRBV20-1
CSARKGLAGAYEQYF
>TRBV12-3/TRBV12-4
CASSFTGPGETQYF
>TRBV27
CASSLWPDNEQFF
>TRBV19
CASSTPGTGTEKLFF
>TRBV2
CASRVSGSYGGEQFF
>TRBV6-1
CASSAQGGQGYEQYF
>TRBV20-1
CSAPMTVPYEQYF
>TRBV7-2
CASSLPGLAATTYEQYF
>TRBV7-2
CASSSWGLQVLYF
>TRBV6-5
CASRARDRFEETQYF